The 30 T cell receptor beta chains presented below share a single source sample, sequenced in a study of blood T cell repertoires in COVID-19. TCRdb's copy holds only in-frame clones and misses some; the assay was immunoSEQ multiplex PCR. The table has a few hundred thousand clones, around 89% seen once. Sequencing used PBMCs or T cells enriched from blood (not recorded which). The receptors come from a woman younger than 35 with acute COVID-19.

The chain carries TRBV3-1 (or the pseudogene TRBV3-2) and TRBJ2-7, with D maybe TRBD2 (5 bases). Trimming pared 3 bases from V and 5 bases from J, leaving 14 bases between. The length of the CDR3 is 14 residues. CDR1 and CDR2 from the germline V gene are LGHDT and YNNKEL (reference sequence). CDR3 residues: CASSHASGNHEQYF. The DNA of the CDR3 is TGTGCCAGCAGCCATGCATCCGGGAACCACGAGCAGTACTTC.

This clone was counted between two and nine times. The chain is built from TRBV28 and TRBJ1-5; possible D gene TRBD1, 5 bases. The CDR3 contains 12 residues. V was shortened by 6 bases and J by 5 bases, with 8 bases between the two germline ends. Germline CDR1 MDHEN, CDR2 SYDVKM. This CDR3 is CASRGDYQPQHF. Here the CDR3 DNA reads TGTGCCAGCAGGGGGGACTATCAGCCCCAGCATTTT.

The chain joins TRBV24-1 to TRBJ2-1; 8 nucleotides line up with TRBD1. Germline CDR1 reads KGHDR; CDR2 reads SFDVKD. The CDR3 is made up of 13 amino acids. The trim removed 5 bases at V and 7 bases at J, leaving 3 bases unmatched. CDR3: CATSGDRGNEQFF. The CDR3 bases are TGTGCCACCAGTGGTGACAGGGGTAATGAGCAGTTCTTC.

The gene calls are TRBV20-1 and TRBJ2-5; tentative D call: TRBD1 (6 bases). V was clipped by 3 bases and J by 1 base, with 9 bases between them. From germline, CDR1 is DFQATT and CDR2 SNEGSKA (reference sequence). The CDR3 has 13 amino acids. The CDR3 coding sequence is TGCAGTGCTAGTCAGGGGCTCCAAGAGACCCAGTACTTC. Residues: CSASQGLQETQYF.

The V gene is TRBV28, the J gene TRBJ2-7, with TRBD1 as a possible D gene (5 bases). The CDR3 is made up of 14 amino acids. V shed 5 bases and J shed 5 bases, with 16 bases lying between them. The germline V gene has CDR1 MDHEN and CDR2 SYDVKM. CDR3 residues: CASSPPRTRDEQYF. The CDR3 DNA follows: TGTGCCAGCAGTCCTCCACGGACAAGAGACGAGCAGTACTTC.

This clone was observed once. As DNA, the CDR3 is TGTGCCAGCAGCCCCTCCGAAGGTAGCGGGAGTAGGGACATTCAGTACTTC. Residues: CASSPSEGSGSRDIQYF. The chain recombines TRBV9 with TRBJ2-4, with 9 nucleotides matching TRBD2. Germline assignment: CDR1 SGDLS and CDR2 YYNGEE. This CDR3 has 17 residues. Losses at the gene ends were 4 bases for V and 8 bases for J; bases not matched to a gene: 16.

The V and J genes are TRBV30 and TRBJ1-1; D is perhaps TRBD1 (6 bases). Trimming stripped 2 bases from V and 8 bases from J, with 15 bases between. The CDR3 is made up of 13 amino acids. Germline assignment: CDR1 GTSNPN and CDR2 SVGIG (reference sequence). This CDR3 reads CAWSIGTSKEAFF. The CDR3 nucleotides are TGTGCCTGGAGTATCGGGACATCGAAGGAAGCTTTCTTT.

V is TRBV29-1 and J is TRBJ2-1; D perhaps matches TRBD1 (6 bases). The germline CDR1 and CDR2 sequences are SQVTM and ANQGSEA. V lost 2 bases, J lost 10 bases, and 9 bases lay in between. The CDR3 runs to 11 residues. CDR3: CSVETGTEQFF. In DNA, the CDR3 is TGCAGCGTTGAAACCGGGACAGAGCAGTTCTTC.

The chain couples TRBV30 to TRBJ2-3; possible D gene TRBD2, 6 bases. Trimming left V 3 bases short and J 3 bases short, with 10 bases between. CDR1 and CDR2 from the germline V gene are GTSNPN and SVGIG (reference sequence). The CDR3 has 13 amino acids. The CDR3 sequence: CAWRGSGTDTQYF. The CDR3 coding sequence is TGTGCCTGGAGGGGTAGCGGTACAGATACGCAGTATTTT.

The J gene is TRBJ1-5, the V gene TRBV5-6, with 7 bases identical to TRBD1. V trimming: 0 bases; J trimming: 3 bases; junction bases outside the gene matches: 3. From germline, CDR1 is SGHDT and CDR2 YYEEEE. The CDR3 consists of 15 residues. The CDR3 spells CASSLGGQFNQPQHF. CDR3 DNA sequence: TGTGCCAGCAGCTTGGGGGGACAGTTCAATCAGCCCCAGCATTTT.

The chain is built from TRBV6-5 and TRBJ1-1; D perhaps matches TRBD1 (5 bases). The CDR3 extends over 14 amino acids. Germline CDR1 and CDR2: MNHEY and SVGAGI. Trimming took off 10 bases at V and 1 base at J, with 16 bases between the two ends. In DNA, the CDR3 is TGTGCCACCTCAGGGCCCCTCGGGAACACTGAAGCTTTCTTT. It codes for CATSGPLGNTEAFF.

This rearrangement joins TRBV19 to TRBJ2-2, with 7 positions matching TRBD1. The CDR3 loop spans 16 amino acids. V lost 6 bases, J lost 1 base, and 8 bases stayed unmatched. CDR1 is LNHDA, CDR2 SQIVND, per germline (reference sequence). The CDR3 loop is CASRSGTEKNTGELFF. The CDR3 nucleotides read TGTGCCAGTAGATCCGGGACAGAGAAGAACACCGGGGAGCTGTTTTTT.

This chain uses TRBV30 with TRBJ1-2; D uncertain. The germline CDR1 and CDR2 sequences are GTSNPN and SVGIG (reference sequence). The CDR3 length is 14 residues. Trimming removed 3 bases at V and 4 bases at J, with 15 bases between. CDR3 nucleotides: TGTGCCTGGAGCCTTGGGCCCTACACCTATGGCTACACCTTC. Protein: CAWSLGPYTYGYTF.

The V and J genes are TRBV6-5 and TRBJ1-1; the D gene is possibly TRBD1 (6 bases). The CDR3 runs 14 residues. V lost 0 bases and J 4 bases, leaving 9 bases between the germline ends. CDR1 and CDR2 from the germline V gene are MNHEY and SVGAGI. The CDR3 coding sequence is TGTGCCAGCAGTTACTCACAGGGTCGCACTGAAGCTTTCTTT. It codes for CASSYSQGRTEAFF.

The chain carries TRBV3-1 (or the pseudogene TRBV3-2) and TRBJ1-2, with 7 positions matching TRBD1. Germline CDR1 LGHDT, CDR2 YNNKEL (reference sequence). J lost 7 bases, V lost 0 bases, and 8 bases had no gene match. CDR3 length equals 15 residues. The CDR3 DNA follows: TGTGCCAGCAGCCAAGAAGGGGGCAGGTTTGGTGGCTACACCTTC. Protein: CASSQEGGRFGGYTF.

The CDR3 here is CASSFRGWANEKLFF. In nucleotides, the CDR3 is TGTGCCAGCAGTTTTCGGGGGTGGGCTAATGAAAAACTGTTTTTT. V and J are TRBV27 and TRBJ1-4; weak D call: TRBD1 (5 bases). Germline V gene lookup returns CDR1 MNHEY and CDR2 SMNVEV (reference sequence). There are 15 residues in the CDR3. The ends were cut back, 3 bases at V and 3 bases at J, with 11 bases in the middle.

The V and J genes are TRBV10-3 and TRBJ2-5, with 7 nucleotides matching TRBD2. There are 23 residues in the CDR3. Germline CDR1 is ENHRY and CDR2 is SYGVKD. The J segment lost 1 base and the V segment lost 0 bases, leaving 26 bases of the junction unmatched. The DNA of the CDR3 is TGTGCCATCAGTGAGTCCGCAAACCTATTAAAAAAGCGCGAGCGGGGTAGCCAAGAGACCCAGTACTTC. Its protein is CAISESANLLKKRERGSQETQYF.

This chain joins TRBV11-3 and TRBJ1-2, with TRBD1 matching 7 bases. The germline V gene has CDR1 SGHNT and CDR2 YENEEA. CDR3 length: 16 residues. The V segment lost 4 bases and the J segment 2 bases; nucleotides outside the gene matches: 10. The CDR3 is CASSSPGTENNYGYTF. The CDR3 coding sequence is TGTGCCAGCAGCTCCCCCGGGACAGAGAACAACTATGGCTACACCTTC. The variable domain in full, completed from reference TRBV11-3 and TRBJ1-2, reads EAGVVQSPRYKIIEKKQPVAFWCNPISGHNTLYWYLQNLGQGPELLIRYENEEAVDDSQLPKDRFSAERLKGVDSTLKIQPAELGDSAVYLCASSSPGTENNYGYTFGSGTRLTVV.

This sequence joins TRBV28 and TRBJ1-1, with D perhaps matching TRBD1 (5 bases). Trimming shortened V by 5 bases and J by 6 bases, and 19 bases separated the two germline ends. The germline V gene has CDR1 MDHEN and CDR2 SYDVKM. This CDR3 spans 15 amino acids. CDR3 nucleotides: TGTGCCAGCAGTCCTACGGGTCCTGGAGGGGCTGAAGCTTTCTTT. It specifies CASSPTGPGGAEAFF.

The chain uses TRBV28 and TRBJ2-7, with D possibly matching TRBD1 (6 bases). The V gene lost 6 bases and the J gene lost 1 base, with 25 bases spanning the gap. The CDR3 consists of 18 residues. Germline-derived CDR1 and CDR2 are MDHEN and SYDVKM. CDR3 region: CASSRPPGHFKESYEQYF. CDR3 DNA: TGTGCCAGCAGCCGCCCCCCGGGACACTTTAAAGAGTCCTACGAGCAGTACTTC.

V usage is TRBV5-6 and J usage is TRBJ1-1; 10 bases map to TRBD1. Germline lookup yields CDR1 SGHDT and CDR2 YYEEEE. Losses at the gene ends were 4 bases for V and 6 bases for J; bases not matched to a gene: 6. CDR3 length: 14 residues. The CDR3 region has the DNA TGTGCCAGCAGCCCAGGGACAGGGGCCCCTGAAGCTTTCTTT. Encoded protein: CASSPGTGAPEAFF. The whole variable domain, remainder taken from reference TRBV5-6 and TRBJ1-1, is DAGVTQSPTHLIKTRGQQVTLRCSPKSGHDTVSWYQQALGQGPQFIFQYYEEEERQRGNFPDRFSGHQFPNYSSELNVNALLLGDSALYLCASSPGTGAPEAFFGQGTRLTVV.

The CDR3 bases are TGTGCTAGTGGTTTGGTGCAGGTTTACAATGAGCAGTTCTTC. Translation: CASGLVQVYNEQFF. The genes are TRBV12-5 and TRBJ2-1; no firm D call. This CDR3 is built from 14 residues. V lost 0 bases and J lost 4, with 7 bases in between. Germline CDR1 is LGHNT and CDR2 is FRNRAP.

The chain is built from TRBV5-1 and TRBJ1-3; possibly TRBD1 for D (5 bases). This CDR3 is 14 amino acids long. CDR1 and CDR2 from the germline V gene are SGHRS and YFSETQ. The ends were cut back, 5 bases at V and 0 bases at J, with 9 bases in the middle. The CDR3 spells CASRLTGSGNTIYF. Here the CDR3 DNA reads TGCGCCAGCAGGTTAACAGGCTCTGGAAACACCATATATTTT.

CDR3 sequence reads: CASSPADYEKLFF. As DNA, the CDR3 is TGTGCCAGCTCCCCGGCGGATTATGAAAAACTGTTTTTT. The chain carries TRBV18 and TRBJ1-4; D is undetermined. Trimming pared 6 bases from V and 6 bases from J, leaving 11 bases between. This CDR3 has 13 residues. CDR1 is KGHSH, CDR2 LQKENI, per germline.

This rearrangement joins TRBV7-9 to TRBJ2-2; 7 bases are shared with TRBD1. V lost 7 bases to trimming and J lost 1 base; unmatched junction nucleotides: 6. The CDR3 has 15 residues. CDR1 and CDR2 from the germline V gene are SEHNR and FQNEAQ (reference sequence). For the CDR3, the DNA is TGTGCCAGCACCAAGGGGGCGGGGAACACCGGGGAGCTGTTTTTT. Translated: CASTKGAGNTGELFF. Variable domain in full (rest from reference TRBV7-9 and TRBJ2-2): DTGVSQNPRHKITKRGQNVTFRCDPISEHNRLYWYRQTLGQGPEFLTYFQNEAQLEKSRLLSDRFSAERPKGSFSTLEIQRTEQGDSAMYLCASTKGAGNTGELFFGEGSRLTVL.

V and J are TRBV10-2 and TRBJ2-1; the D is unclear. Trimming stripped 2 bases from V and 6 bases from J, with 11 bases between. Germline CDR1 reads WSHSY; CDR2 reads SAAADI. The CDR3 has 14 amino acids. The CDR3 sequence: CASSEGWQVNEQFF. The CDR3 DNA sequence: TGCGCCAGCAGTGAGGGATGGCAGGTCAATGAGCAGTTCTTC.

CDR3 DNA sequence: TGCGCCAGCAGCCCTAGCTTTTACGGGCAGTTCTTC. This codes for CASSPSFYGQFF. The chain carries TRBV5-1 and TRBJ2-1; weak D call: TRBD2 (5 bases). The CDR3 runs to 12 residues. Trimming cost V 4 bases and J 12 bases, with 14 bases left between them. Germline lookup yields CDR1 SGHRS and CDR2 YFSETQ.

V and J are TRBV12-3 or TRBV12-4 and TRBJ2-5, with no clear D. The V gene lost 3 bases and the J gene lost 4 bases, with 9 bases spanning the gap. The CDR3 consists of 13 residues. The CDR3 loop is CASSLEYGETQYF. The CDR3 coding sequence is TGTGCCAGCAGTTTGGAGTACGGAGAGACCCAGTACTTC.

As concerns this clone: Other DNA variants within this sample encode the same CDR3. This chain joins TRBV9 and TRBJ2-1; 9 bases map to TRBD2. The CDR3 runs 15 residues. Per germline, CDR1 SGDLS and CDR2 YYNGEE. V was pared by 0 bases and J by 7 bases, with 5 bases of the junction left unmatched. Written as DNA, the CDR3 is TGTGCCAGCAGCGTAGGCGGGAGGGCGCGAAATGAGCAGTTCTTC. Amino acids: CASSVGGRARNEQFF.

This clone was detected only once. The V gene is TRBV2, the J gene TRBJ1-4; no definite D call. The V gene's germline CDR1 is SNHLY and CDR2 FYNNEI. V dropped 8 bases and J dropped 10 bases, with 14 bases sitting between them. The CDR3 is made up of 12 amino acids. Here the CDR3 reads CASGGQPAKLFF. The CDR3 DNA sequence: TGTGCCAGCGGAGGGCAGCCCGCAAAACTGTTTTTT.